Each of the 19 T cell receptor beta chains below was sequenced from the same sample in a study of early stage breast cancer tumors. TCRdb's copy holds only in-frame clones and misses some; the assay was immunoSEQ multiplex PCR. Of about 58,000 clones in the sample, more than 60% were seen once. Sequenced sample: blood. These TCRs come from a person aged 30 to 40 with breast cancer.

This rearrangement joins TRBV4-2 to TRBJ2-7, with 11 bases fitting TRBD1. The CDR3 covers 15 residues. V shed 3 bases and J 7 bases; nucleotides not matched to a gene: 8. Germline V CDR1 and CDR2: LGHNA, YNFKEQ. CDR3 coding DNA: TGTGCCAGCAGCCAGGGAGGACAGGGGGCGGGTGAGCAGTACTTC. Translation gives CASSQGGQGAGEQYF.

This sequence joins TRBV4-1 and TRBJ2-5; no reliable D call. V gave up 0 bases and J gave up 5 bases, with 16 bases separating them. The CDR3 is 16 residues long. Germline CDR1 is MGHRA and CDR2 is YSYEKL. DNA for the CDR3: TGCGCCAGCAGCCAAGAAGTAGCCCGGGCCTCGGAGACCCAGTACTTC. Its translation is CASSQEVARASETQYF.

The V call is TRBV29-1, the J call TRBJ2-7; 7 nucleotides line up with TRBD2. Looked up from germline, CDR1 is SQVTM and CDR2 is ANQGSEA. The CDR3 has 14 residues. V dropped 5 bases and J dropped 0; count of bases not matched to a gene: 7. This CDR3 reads CSVTLAASSYEQYF. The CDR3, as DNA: TGCAGCGTTACTCTAGCGGCGAGCTCCTACGAGCAGTACTTC.

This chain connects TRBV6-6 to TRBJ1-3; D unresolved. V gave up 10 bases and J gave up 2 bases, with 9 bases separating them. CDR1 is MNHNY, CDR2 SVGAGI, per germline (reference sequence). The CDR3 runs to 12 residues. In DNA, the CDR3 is TGTGCCATCCAGGCTGCTGGAAACACCATATATTTT. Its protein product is CAIQAAGNTIYF.

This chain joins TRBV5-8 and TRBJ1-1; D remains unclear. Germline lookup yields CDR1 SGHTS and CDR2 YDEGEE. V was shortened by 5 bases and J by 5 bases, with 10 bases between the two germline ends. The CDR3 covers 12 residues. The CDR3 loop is CASSLVATEAFF. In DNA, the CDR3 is TGTGCCAGCAGTCTGGTGGCGACTGAAGCTTTCTTT.

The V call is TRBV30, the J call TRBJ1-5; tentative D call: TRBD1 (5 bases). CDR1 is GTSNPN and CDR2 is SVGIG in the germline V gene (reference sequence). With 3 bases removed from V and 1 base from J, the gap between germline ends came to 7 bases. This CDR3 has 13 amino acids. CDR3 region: CAWSRQSNQPQHF. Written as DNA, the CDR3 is TGTGCCTGGAGCCGACAGAGCAATCAGCCCCAGCATTTT.

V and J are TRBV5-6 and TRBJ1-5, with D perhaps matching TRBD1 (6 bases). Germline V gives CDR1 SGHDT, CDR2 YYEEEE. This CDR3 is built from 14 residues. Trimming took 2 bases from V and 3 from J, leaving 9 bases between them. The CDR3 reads CASSLQGFNQPQHF. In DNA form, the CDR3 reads TGTGCCAGCAGCTTACAGGGATTCAATCAGCCCCAGCATTTT. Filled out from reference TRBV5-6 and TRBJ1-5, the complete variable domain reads DAGVTQSPTHLIKTRGQQVTLRCSPKSGHDTVSWYQQALGQGPQFIFQYYEEEERQRGNFPDRFSGHQFPNYSSELNVNALLLGDSALYLCASSLQGFNQPQHFGDGTRLSIL.

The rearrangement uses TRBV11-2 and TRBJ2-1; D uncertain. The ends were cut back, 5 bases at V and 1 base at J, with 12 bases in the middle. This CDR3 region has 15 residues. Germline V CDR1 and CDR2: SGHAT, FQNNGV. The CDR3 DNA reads TGTGCCAGCAGCCGAATGGCAGGTTCCTACAATGAGCAGTTCTTC. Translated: CASSRMAGSYNEQFF.

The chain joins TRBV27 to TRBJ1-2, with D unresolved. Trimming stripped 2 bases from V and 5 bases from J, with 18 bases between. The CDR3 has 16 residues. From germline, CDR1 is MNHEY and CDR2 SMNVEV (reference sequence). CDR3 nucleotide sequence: TGTGCCAGCAGTTTAGATCCGCAGGCGTTCTTGTATGGCTACACCTTC. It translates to CASSLDPQAFLYGYTF.

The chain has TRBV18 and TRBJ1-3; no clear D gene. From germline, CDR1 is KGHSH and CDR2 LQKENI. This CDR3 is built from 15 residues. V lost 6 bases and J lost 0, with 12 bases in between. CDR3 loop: CASSPRQASGNTIYF. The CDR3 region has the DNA TGTGCCAGCTCCCCCAGGCAGGCCTCTGGAAACACCATATATTTT. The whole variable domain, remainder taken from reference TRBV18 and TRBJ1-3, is NAGVMQNPRHLVRRRGQEARLRCSPMKGHSHVYWYRQLPEEGLKFMVYLQKENIIDESGMPKERFSAEFPKEGPSILRIQQVVRGDSAAYFCASSPRQASGNTIYFGEGSWLTVV.

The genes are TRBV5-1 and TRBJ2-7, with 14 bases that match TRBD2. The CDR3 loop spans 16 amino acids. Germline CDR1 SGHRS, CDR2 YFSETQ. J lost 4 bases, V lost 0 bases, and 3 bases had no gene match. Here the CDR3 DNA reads TGCGCCAGCAGCTTGGGGACTAGCGGGAGGTTATACGAGCAGTACTTC. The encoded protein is CASSLGTSGRLYEQYF.

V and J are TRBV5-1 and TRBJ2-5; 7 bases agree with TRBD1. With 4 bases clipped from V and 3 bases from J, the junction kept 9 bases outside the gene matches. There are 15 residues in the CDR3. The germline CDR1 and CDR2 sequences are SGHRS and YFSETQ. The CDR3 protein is CASSPGTARKETQYF. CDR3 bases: TGCGCCAGCAGCCCCGGGACAGCTAGGAAAGAGACCCAGTACTTC.

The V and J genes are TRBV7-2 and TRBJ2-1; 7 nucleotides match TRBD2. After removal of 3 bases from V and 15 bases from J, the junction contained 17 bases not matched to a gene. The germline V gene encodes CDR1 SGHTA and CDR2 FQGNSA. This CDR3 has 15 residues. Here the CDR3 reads CASSFYGTNLMGRFF. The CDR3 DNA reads TGTGCCAGCAGCTTCTACGGGACTAACTTGATGGGCAGGTTCTTC.

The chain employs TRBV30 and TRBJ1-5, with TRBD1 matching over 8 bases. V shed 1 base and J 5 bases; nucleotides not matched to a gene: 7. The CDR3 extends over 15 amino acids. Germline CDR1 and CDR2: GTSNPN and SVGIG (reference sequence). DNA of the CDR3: TGTGCCTGGAGTGGACGACAGGGGAATTATCAGCCCCAGCATTTT. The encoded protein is CAWSGRQGNYQPQHF.

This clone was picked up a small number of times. CDR3 nucleotides: TGCGCCAGCAGCTTGGATGGACAAGAGACCCAGTACTTC. It yields the protein CASSLDGQETQYF. The V and J genes are TRBV5-1 and TRBJ2-5; D gene uncertain. The CDR3 totals 13 residues. Germline-derived CDR1 and CDR2 are SGHRS and YFSETQ. Deletions cut 0 bases from V and 2 bases from J, with 5 bases between. Drawing the rest from reference TRBV5-1 and TRBJ2-5, the complete variable domain is KAGVTQTPRYLIKTRGQQVTLSCSPISGHRSVSWYQQTPGQGLQFLFEYFSETQRNKGNFPGRFSGRQFSNSRSEMNVSTLELGDSALYLCASSLDGQETQYFGPGTRLLVL.

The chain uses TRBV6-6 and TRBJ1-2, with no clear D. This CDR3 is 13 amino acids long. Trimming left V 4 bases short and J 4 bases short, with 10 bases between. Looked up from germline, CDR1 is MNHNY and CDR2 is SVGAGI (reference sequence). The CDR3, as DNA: TGTGCCAGCAGTTCCACAGTTGGCTATGGCTACACCTTC. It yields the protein CASSSTVGYGYTF.

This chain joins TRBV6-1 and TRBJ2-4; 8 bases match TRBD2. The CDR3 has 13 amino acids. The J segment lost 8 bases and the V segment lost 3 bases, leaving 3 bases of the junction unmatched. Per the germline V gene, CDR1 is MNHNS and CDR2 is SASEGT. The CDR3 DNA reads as TGTGCCAGCAGTGATCTCGGGGGGGACATTCAGTACTTC. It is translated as CASSDLGGDIQYF.

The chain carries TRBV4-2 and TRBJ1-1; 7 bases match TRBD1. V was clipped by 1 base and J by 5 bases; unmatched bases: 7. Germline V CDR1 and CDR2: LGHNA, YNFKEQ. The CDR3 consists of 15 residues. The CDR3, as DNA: TGTGCCAGCAGCCAAGGGACAGGCGCTGGGACTGAAGCTTTCTTT. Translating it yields CASSQGTGAGTEAFF.

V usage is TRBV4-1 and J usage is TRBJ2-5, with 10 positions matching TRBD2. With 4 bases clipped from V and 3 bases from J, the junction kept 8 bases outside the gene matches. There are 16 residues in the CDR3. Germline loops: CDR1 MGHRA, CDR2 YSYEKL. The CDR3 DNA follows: TGCGCCAGCAGCCGGGGGCTAGCGGGGGTCAAAGAGACCCAGTACTTC. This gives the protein CASSRGLAGVKETQYF.